This entry concerns a single T cell receptor beta chain. Its target is not known. At collection, donors were nominally healthy, but unrecorded immune exposures were probable. A multiplex PCR was run with 60 Vbeta primers and 13 Jbeta primers. Sequenced by immunoSEQ multiplex PCR; TCRdb stores in-frame clones only, minus some. Here the sample spans 85,000 to 120,000 clones, about three quarters being singletons. The entry originates in a study of cytomegalovirus exposure and HLA in healthy donors. For the study at large: HLA-typed donors were the source of about 85 million unique TCRs, which an early data release held.

Findings and caveats of the study: An analysis was carried out at a later point. It showed that HLA-associated TCR beta chains were more clonally expanded than equally common non-associated chains.

The clonotype comes from a boy aged 5-17 years in good health and CMV-seronegative. The sample taken for sequencing was PBMCs.

CDR3: CASRSGTGSHEQYF. The CDR3 DNA sequence: TGCGCCAGCAGGTCCGGGACAGGGTCCCACGAGCAGTACTTC. This sequence joins TRBV10-1 and TRBJ2-7; 9 bases align to TRBD1. V shed 6 bases and J 5 bases; nucleotides not matched to a gene: 8. Germline V lookup: CDR1 WNHNN, CDR2 SYGVQD (reference sequence). The CDR3 is 14 amino acids.